The rows below give T cell receptor beta chains drawn from one sample of a study of blood T cell repertoires in COVID-19. The data were produced by immunoSEQ multiplex PCR, yet TCRdb's version contains in-frame clones alone and is incomplete. The sample has some 220,000 clones, approximately 85% seen once. Sample: peripheral blood. These TCRs come from a man in his fifties with COVID-19, enrolled during active disease. CDR3s include the opening cysteine and the closing phenylalanine or tryptophan. The D gene is left open where the match is weak. The size of a clone is reported for some rows only, either as once, few or many, or as a class for expanded clones.

J | V | size | D | DNA | CDR3
TRBJ2-1 | TRBV9 | NA | TRBD1 | TGTGCCAGCAGCGTAGGGGGTCGGCAGGGGGCCCACAATGAGCAGTTCTTC | CASSVGGRQGAHNEQFF
TRBJ2-1 | TRBV3-1/TRBV3-2 | many | NA | TGTGCCAGCAGCCAAGTTCTACTTAGTAGGGGCCGCCCCAACAATGAGCAGTTCTTC | CASSQVLLSRGRPNNEQFF
TRBJ1-4 | TRBV5-1 | NA | TRBD1 | TGCGCCAGCAGCCCGGGACAGACTAATGAAAAACTGTTTTTT | CASSPGQTNEKLFF
TRBJ2-3 | TRBV28 | NA | TRBD1 | TGTGCCAGCAGAGACAGGGGGAGAGGGGCAGATACGCAGTATTTT | CASRDRGRGADTQYF
TRBJ2-2 | TRBV19 | NA | TRBD2 | TGTGCCAGCAGGCCTGGGGGGGGACCTAACACCGGGGAGCTGTTTTTT | CASRPGGGPNTGELFF
TRBJ1-1 | TRBV7-9 | NA | NA | TGTGCCAGCACCGGTGGGGGCTACATGAACACTGAAGCTTTCTTT | CASTGGGYMNTEAFF
TRBJ1-2 | TRBV12-3/TRBV12-4 | NA | TRBD1 | TGTGCCAGCAGTTTCCGGGACAGCTATGGCTACACCTTC | CASSFRDSYGYTF
TRBJ2-7 | TRBV2 | NA | NA | TGTGCCAGCAGTGAATTAAGGACAGGGAGGGGCGAGCAGTACTTC | CASSELRTGRGEQYF
TRBJ1-5 | TRBV6-1 | few | NA | TGTGCCAGCAGTTCGCAGGGGAATCAGCCCCAGCATTTT | CASSSQGNQPQHF
TRBJ1-1 | TRBV19 | once | TRBD1 | TGTGCCAGTACGGGAGGGGGCTTGGACACTGAAGCTTTCTTT | CASTGGGLDTEAFF
TRBJ1-1 | TRBV20-1 | once | NA | TGCAGTGCTAGAACAGTCCAAGCTTTCTTT | CSARTVQAFF
TRBJ2-7 | TRBV4-3 | few | TRBD2 | TGCGCCAGCAGCCTAAGTCCGGGAGGGTCCTACGAGCAGTACTTC | CASSLSPGGSYEQYF
TRBJ2-3 | TRBV6-4 | NA | TRBD1 | TGTGCCAGCAGTGACTCGACAGGGCCAGATACGCAGTATTTT | CASSDSTGPDTQYF
TRBJ2-1 | TRBV5-6 | NA | NA | TGTGCCAGCAACACCGGGACACCCAATGAGCAGTTCTTC | CASNTGTPNEQFF
TRBJ1-2 | TRBV29-1 | few | TRBD1 | TGCAGCGTTGTCCTGGGACAGCCTCACTATGGCTACACCTTC | CSVVLGQPHYGYTF
TRBJ1-2 | TRBV10-3 | NA | NA | TGTGCCATCAGTGAGTCCGGGTCCTCTTATGGCTACACCTTC | CAISESGSSYGYTF
TRBJ2-2 | TRBV7-9 | few | TRBD1 | TGTGCCAGCACCCACGGGACAGTTCGCCCCGGGGAGCTGTTTTTT | CASTHGTVRPGELFF
TRBJ2-3 | TRBV18 | once | NA | TGTGCCAGCTCACCAATAGGGGAAGCGCAGTATTTT | CASSPIGEAQYF
TRBJ2-1 | TRBV6-5 | NA | NA | TGTGCCAGCAGTTACTTCCAGGGGGAGGATGAGCAGTTCTTC | CASSYFQGEDEQFF
TRBJ1-1 | TRBV5-4 | NA | TRBD1 | TGTGCCAGCACCATGGGACAGGGTCGTACTGAAGCTTTCTTT | CASTMGQGRTEAFF
TRBJ1-1 | TRBV5-4 | NA | NA | TGTGCCAGCAGCACCGGACAGAATGAAGCTTTCTTT | CASSTGQNEAFF
TRBJ1-6 | TRBV5-5 | NA | TRBD1 | TGTGCCAGCAGCTTAGGACAGGGAAGCTCACCCCTCCACTTT | CASSLGQGSSPLHF
TRBJ2-7 | TRBV6-5 | NA | TRBD1 | TGTGCCAGCAGTTACTCGATCCGAGACAGGGCCTACGAGCAGTACTTC | CASSYSIRDRAYEQYF
TRBJ1-1 | TRBV3-1/TRBV3-2 | NA | TRBD1 | TGTGCCAGCAGACACGACAGGGGAGGAACTGAAGCTTTCTTT | CASRHDRGGTEAFF
TRBJ2-5 | TRBV7-8 | once | NA | TGTGCCAGCAGTCGGGAGACCCAGTACTTC | CASSRETQYF
TRBJ1-1 | TRBV7-9 | few | NA | TGTGCCAGCAGCCCCTTAGGAGGTGAAGCTTTCTTT | CASSPLGGEAFF
TRBJ2-2 | TRBV7-9 | few | TRBD2 | TGTGCCAGCAGCAAGGGACTAGCGGGGACCGGGGAGCTGTTTTTT | CASSKGLAGTGELFF
TRBJ2-7 | TRBV5-1 | NA | TRBD2 | TGCGCCAGCAGCACTGGGACTAGCGGCTACGAGCAGTACTTC | CASSTGTSGYEQYF
TRBJ1-5 | TRBV7-2 | NA | NA | TGTGCCAGCAGCTTGGACAGCGTTAATCAGCCCCAGCATTTT | CASSLDSVNQPQHF
TRBJ2-7 | TRBV3-1/TRBV3-2 | NA | TRBD1 | TGTGCCAGCAGCCAGCCCCAGGGGGCTTTCGTCGCGCAGTACTTC | CASSQPQGAFVAQYF
TRBJ1-5 | TRBV7-2 | few | TRBD1 | TGTGCCAGCAGCTTAGAACAGGGGATTCAGCCCCAGCATTTT | CASSLEQGIQPQHF
TRBJ1-2 | TRBV24-1 | NA | NA | TGTGCCACCAGTGAGGCTACCGGGACAAGAAACGTCTATGGCTACACCTTC | CATSEATGTRNVYGYTF
TRBJ2-7 | TRBV7-9 | NA | TRBD1 | TGTGCCAGCAGCTTAAGAGGGACAGGGGGCTCCTACGAGCAGTACTTC | CASSLRGTGGSYEQYF
TRBJ2-7 | TRBV5-5 | NA | TRBD1 | TGTGCCAGCAGCTCTGGACAGGGAGTAGGAGAGCAGTACTTC | CASSSGQGVGEQYF
TRBJ2-4 | TRBV30 | NA | NA | TGTGCCTGGGGGCTAGCATCCAAAAACATTCAGTACTTC | CAWGLASKNIQYF
TRBJ2-7 | TRBV27 | NA | NA | TGTGCCAGCAGTTTGAAGAGCACCTACGAGCAGTACTTC | CASSLKSTYEQYF
TRBJ1-3 | TRBV21-1 | NA | NA | TGTGCCAGCAGCAAAAGGGGCAGGGGGCCGGGAAACACCATATATTTT | CASSKRGRGPGNTIYF
TRBJ2-4 | TRBV7-9 | NA | NA | TGTGCCAGCAGCTTAGAAGGGGGGGTTGTTGGCAAAAACATTCAGTACTTC | CASSLEGGVVGKNIQYF